A selection of T cell receptor beta chains follows, all from one sample in a study of cytomegalovirus exposure and HLA in healthy donors. Produced via immunoSEQ multiplex PCR; TCRdb's table is partial and in-frame only. The repertoire holds 66,000 or so clones, with around 90% as singletons. Sequenced sample: PBMCs. The receptors originated from a man aged 30 to 39 in good health and CMV-seropositive. Both conserved end residues are trimmed from each CDR3. The size field is filled for only some rows; it gives once, few, many or a size class.

. TRBJ2-6 TRBV5-8 ASRRTGAGANVLT
. TRBJ2-5 TRBV30 AWSIGDQETQY
. TRBJ1-5 TRBV6-6 ASSTRGHNQPQH
once TRBJ2-2 TRBV30 AWTWRGGHSSTNTGELF
. TRBJ1-2 TRBV30 AWSGPTASNYGYT
. TRBJ1-1 TRBV6-5 ASSSGIQAF
once TRBJ2-1 TRBV29-1 SVQGQRTQNEQF
once TRBJ1-2 TRBV7-3 ASSLSGSRGYT
. TRBJ1-1 TRBV7-9 ASSLRANTEAF
. TRBJ2-7 TRBV18 ASSPRTSGTYEQY
. TRBJ1-6 TRBV7-9 ASSRQGQGASPLH
. TRBJ2-6 TRBV6-5 ASSSQGAAGANVLT
. TRBJ2-1 TRBV7-6 ASSPSSLSSDEQF
. TRBJ2-5 TRBV5-1 ASGRGGQETQY
once TRBJ2-7 TRBV30 AWSVTDGEQY
few TRBJ1-5 TRBV10-3 AISPGVNQPQH
. TRBJ2-2 TRBV7-6 ASSLTENTGELF
once TRBJ2-1 TRBV29-1 SVDRVGEQF
once TRBJ1-1 TRBV28 ASSLREFTEAF